The T cell receptor (beta chain) described here comes from a study of shared clonotypes between healthy human individuals. For the study at large: Three CD4 naive, three CD4 memory, two CD8 naive and one CD8 memory plate were used per donor.

Trimming pared 5 bases from V and 2 bases from J, leaving 10 bases between. The length of the CDR3 is 14 residues. From germline, CDR1 is SGHTA and CDR2 FQGNSA. Only a few counts were recorded for this clone. Positive CCR7 selection of CD45RO-negative cells yielded the naive CD8 cells, and terminally differentiated effector memory CD45RA+ cells were excluded. Each sorted subset replicate got 200 ng genomic DNA, 25,000 to 35,000 genomes. Sequencing used immunoSEQ multiplex PCR; TCRdb keeps in-frame clones, though not all of them. The sample records millions of clones, around 96% being singletons. This TCR was recovered from a man aged 18 to 29 in good health. The chain couples TRBV7-2 to TRBJ1-5, with D hard to call. Sample: naive CD8+ T cells sorted from blood. For the CDR3, the DNA is TGTGCCAGCAGCCTAAGGACGGGCAATCAGCCCCAGCATTTT. Its translation: CASSLRTGNQPQHF.